The rows below give T cell receptor beta chains drawn from one sample of a study of Graves' ophthalmopathy and Graves' hyperthyroidism. Via MiXCR, TCRdb re-called the multiplex PCR reads, giving one row per CDR3 protein. The table has fewer than 600,000 distinct CDR3 sequences, roughly 14% seen once. The sample was blood. The origin of the receptors is a woman in her twenties or thirties with Graves' ophthalmopathy. Each CDR3 is given with its conserved first and last residue. D genes are given only for firm matches. Not all rows give a size; the values are once, few, many and, for expanded clones, a class.

TRBD1	many	TRBV7-9	TRBJ1-1	CASSSGTVEAFF	TGTGCCAGCAGCTCCGGGACAGTTGAAGCTTTCTTT
TRBD2	NA	TRBV6-4	TRBJ2-2	CASSDSSREGTGELFF	TGTGCCAGCAGTGACTCGTCGCGGGAGGGCACCGGGGAGCTGTTTTTT
TRBD1	NA	TRBV18	TRBJ1-1	CASSPQTGDEAFF	TGTGCCAGCTCACCACAGACAGGGGATGAAGCTTTCTTT
NA	many	TRBV6-2/TRBV6-3	TRBJ1-2	CASSYSNAWGYGYTF	TGTGCCAGCAGTTACTCTAATGCTTGGGGCTATGGCTACACCTTC
TRBD2	many	TRBV4-1	TRBJ2-7	CASSQGLGLDEQYF	TGCGCCAGCAGCCAAGGTCTGGGACTAGACGAGCAGTACTTC
TRBD1	many	TRBV30	TRBJ1-2	CAWSPGQGHYGYTF	TGTGCCTGGAGTCCGGGACAGGGACACTATGGCTACACCTTC
NA	many	TRBV2	TRBJ2-6	CASTPRSGANVLTF	TGTGCCAGCACCCCGCGCTCTGGGGCCAACGTCCTGACTTTC
TRBD1	many	TRBV24-1	TRBJ2-2	CATSDWDRTNTGELFF	TGTGCCACCAGTGACTGGGACAGGACGAACACCGGGGAGCTGTTTTTT
NA	many	TRBV12-3/TRBV12-4	TRBJ1-6	CASSLAGERPPLHF	TGTGCCAGCAGTTTGGCGGGGGAGCGGCCACCCCTCCACTTT
TRBD1	few	TRBV20-1	TRBJ1-1	CSARVPRQGYMNTEAFF	TGCAGTGCTAGAGTCCCGAGACAGGGCTACATGAACACTGAAGCTTTCTTT
TRBD1	many	TRBV20-1	TRBJ2-2	CSAWTGGNTGELFF	TGCAGTGCGTGGACAGGGGGCAACACCGGGGAGCTGTTTTTT
NA	many	TRBV20-1	TRBJ2-7	CSAWLGLTYEQYF	TGCAGTGCTTGGTTAGGACTTACCTACGAGCAGTACTTC
TRBD2	many	TRBV7-2	TRBJ2-5	CASSPRGGRETQYF	TGTGCCAGCAGCCCGCGGGGGGGTAGGGAGACCCAGTACTTC
TRBD1	many	TRBV19	TRBJ2-7	CASSSQDRGAYEQYF	TGTGCCAGTAGTTCCCAGGACAGGGGGGCCTACGAGCAGTACTTC
TRBD1	NA	TRBV6-1	TRBJ1-5	CASGSTGSNQPQHF	TGTGCCAGCGGATCGACAGGGAGCAATCAGCCCCAGCATTTT
NA	many	TRBV12-3/TRBV12-4	TRBJ1-2	CASRGDRTYSYTF	TGTGCCAGCAGAGGTGACAGGACATATAGCTACACCTTC
TRBD2	many	TRBV11-1	TRBJ2-7	CASSSPGAQGTSSYEQYF	TGTGCCAGCAGCTCCCCCGGGGCCCAGGGGACTAGCTCCTACGAGCAGTACTTC
NA	many	TRBV6-1	TRBJ2-7	CASSRRPGLVVHEQYF	TGTGCCAGCAGCCGGAGGCCAGGGTTAGTGGTCCACGAGCAGTACTTC
TRBD2	many	TRBV6-2/TRBV6-3	TRBJ2-2	CASKTGTSDNTGELFF	TGTGCCAGCAAAACGGGGACTAGCGATAACACCGGGGAGCTGTTTTTT
NA	many	TRBV6-4	TRBJ2-7	CASSDSTYGSSGLDF	TGTGCCAGCAGTGACTCGACATATGGCTCGTCGGGGTTGGACTTC
TRBD1	many	TRBV2	TRBJ1-2	CASSAGQGGVGYGYTF	TGTGCCAGCAGTGCAGGACAGGGCGGGGTTGGCTATGGCTACACCTTC
TRBD2	many	TRBV11-2	TRBJ2-7	CASSFGTSGRYEQYF	TGTGCCAGCAGCTTCGGGACTAGCGGGAGATACGAGCAGTACTTC
TRBD1	once	TRBV12-5	TRBJ2-2	CASGPGDRKTGELFF	TGTGCTAGTGGTCCGGGGGACAGGAAGACCGGGGAGCTGTTTTTT
NA	many	TRBV13	TRBJ2-7	CASSLGSTSYEQYF	TGTGCCAGCAGCTTAGGCAGTACCTCCTACGAGCAGTACTTC
TRBD1	few	TRBV20-1	TRBJ2-7	CSARSWGVGTGSYEQYF	TGCAGTGCTAGATCTTGGGGGGTCGGGACAGGGAGCTACGAGCAGTACTTC
NA	many	TRBV28	TRBJ2-5	CASSLWDGRWETQYF	TGTGCCAGCAGTTTATGGGACGGGAGATGGGAGACCCAGTACTTC
TRBD1	many	TRBV9	TRBJ2-5	CASSARDRVETQYF	TGTGCCAGCAGCGCACGGGACAGGGTGGAGACCCAGTACTTC
NA	few	TRBV5-1	TRBJ2-7	CASSLGLPPYEQYF	TGCGCCAGCAGCCTGGGACTGCCCCCCTACGAGCAGTACTTC
NA	few	TRBV5-5	TRBJ1-2	CASSHRVGYGYTF	TGTGCCAGCAGCCACAGGGTCGGCTATGGCTACACCTTC
NA	many	TRBV20-1	TRBJ2-7	CSARPGQSEQYF	TGCAGTGCTAGACCGGGACAATCCGAGCAGTACTTC
NA	NA	TRBV12-3/TRBV12-4	TRBJ2-7	CATSWGGSRQYF	TGTGCCACCTCTTGGGGTGGGTCTAGGCAGTACTTC
NA	many	TRBV5-1	TRBJ1-1	CASSQGWNTEAFF	TGCGCCAGCAGCCAGGGGTGGAACACTGAAGCTTTCTTT
NA	many	TRBV30	TRBJ2-4	CAWSVRARTLAKNIQYF	TGTGCCTGGAGTGTACGAGCTAGAACATTAGCCAAAAACATTCAGTACTTC
NA	NA	TRBV28	TRBJ2-2	CASSSWGGELFF	TGTGCCAGCAGTAGCTGGGGCGGGGAGCTGTTTTTT
TRBD1	many	TRBV2	TRBJ1-2	CARSGQEDGYTF	TGTGCCAGATCGGGACAGGAAGATGGCTACACCTTC
NA	many	TRBV7-3	TRBJ1-1	CASSLMMNTEAFF	TGTGCCAGCAGCTTAATGATGAACACTGAAGCTTTCTTT
NA	few	TRBV7-2	TRBJ1-5	CASGSPGASNQPQHF	TGTGCCAGCGGGTCCCCGGGGGCGAGCAATCAGCCCCAGCATTTT
TRBD1	many	TRBV12-3/TRBV12-4	TRBJ2-2	CASISRKDRLTGELFF	TGTGCCAGTATTTCCCGGAAGGACAGGCTCACCGGGGAGCTGTTTTTT
NA	few	TRBV20-1	TRBJ2-5	CSAEAAGRGETQYF	TGCAGTGCCGAAGCGGCCGGGCGGGGAGAGACCCAGTACTTC
TRBD1	many	TRBV12-5	TRBJ2-5	CASGLAGGARETQYF	TGTGCTAGTGGTTTGGCAGGGGGCGCGAGGGAGACCCAGTACTTC
NA	many	TRBV5-1	TRBJ1-1	CASGLGHDTEAFF	TGCGCCAGCGGCTTGGGGCATGACACTGAAGCTTTCTTT